This is a list of T cell receptor beta chains from one sample in a study of blood T cell repertoires in COVID-19. Profiled with immunoSEQ multiplex PCR; TCRdb holds only in-frame clones, not every one. This sample has 50,000 or so clones, with just over 85% found just once. The sequenced sample consisted of peripheral blood. The source is a human donor in a cohort sampled during active COVID-19. CDR3s include the opening cysteine and the closing phenylalanine or tryptophan. A D gene is named only where the DNA matches it firmly. Not all rows give a size; the values are once, few, many and, for expanded clones, a class.

d_call	v_call	clone_size	j_call	cdr3_aa	cdr3_nt
NA	TRBV18	once	TRBJ2-7	CASSPTSAGEIKQYF	TGTGCCAGCTCCCCCACCTCGGCAGGGGAAATCAAGCAGTACTTC
NA	TRBV18	NA	TRBJ1-6	CASSTGISYNSPLHF	TGTGCCAGCTCTACAGGGATTTCCTATAATTCACCCCTCCACTTT
TRBD1	TRBV5-1	NA	TRBJ2-5	CASSQGQGSETQYF	TGCGCCAGCAGCCAGGGACAGGGATCAGAGACCCAGTACTTC
TRBD1	TRBV5-4	NA	TRBJ1-1	CASSSNRGGTEAFF	TGTGCCAGCAGCTCCAACAGGGGAGGCACTGAAGCTTTCTTT
TRBD2	TRBV28	NA	TRBJ2-2	CASSFVLAGGIIGTGELFF	TGTGCCAGCAGTTTCGTTCTAGCGGGAGGTATTATCGGGACCGGGGAGCTGTTTTTT
TRBD1	TRBV7-8	NA	TRBJ1-6	CASSSTDRDNSPLHF	TGTGCCAGCAGTTCCACTGACAGGGACAATTCACCCCTCCACTTT
NA	TRBV7-3	NA	TRBJ1-2	CASSLKTDVTFYGYTF	TGTGCCAGCAGCTTAAAGACCGACGTGACATTCTATGGCTACACCTTC
TRBD2	TRBV3-1/TRBV3-2	NA	TRBJ2-5	CASSRGLAGEGETQYF	TGTGCCAGCAGCCGCGGACTAGCGGGAGAAGGGGAGACCCAGTACTTC
NA	TRBV28	NA	TRBJ1-5	CASSLITGNQPQHF	TGTGCCAGCAGTTTAATCACAGGCAATCAGCCCCAGCATTTT
NA	TRBV5-1	NA	TRBJ2-5	CASSLGPGEETQYF	TGCGCCAGCAGCTTGGGTCCAGGGGAAGAGACCCAGTACTTC
NA	TRBV5-5	NA	TRBJ1-4	CASSQSVTGSEKLFF	TGTGCCAGCAGCCAGAGCGTGACAGGTAGTGAAAAACTGTTTTTT
TRBD1	TRBV2	NA	TRBJ2-5	CASTRDREETQYF	TGTGCCAGCACTAGGGACAGGGAAGAGACCCAGTACTTC
NA	TRBV6-5	NA	TRBJ2-1	CASKDGGVYNEQFF	TGTGCCAGCAAGGACGGGGGAGTCTACAATGAGCAGTTCTTC
TRBD1	TRBV7-8	NA	TRBJ1-6	CASSQKTGGNSPLHF	TGTGCCAGCAGCCAGAAGACAGGGGGTAATTCACCCCTCCACTTT
NA	TRBV7-9	NA	TRBJ1-1	CASSPQVEAFF	TGTGCCAGCAGCCCTCAGGTTGAAGCTTTCTTT
TRBD1	TRBV19	NA	TRBJ1-1	CASSIQSTGMNTEAFF	TGTGCCAGTAGTATTCAATCGACAGGGATGAACACTGAAGCTTTCTTT
TRBD2	TRBV6-5	NA	TRBJ2-7	CASAPREHSYEQYF	TGTGCCAGCGCCCCGCGGGAGCACTCCTACGAGCAGTACTTC